This entry describes one TCR beta chain. Antigen: not known. The PCR employed 60 Vbeta primers together with 13 Jbeta primers. This table comes from immunoSEQ multiplex PCR, and its TCRdb copy is limited to in-frame clones, with some not included. The sample includes under 200,000 clones, roughly four fifths of them seen just once. This sample was taken from a study of cytomegalovirus exposure and HLA in healthy donors. Whole-study results and caveats: Associated with cytomegalovirus, according to the listing, were 164 TCR beta chains. What TCR beta sequences reportedly achieved was accurate prediction of HLA-A and HLA-B alleles in most subjects.

Trimming pared 1 base from V and 4 bases from J, leaving 11 bases between. Per germline, CDR1 MNHNS and CDR2 SASEGT. The CDR3 totals 15 residues. The receptor was derived from a woman aged 45-65 years in good health and CMV-seronegative. The sequenced sample was PBMCs. This chain connects TRBV6-1 to TRBJ2-1; D is unresolved. The CDR3 DNA reads as TGTGCCAGCAGTGAAGGTTCAGGAAAATACAATGAGCAGTTCTTC. This gives the protein CASSEGSGKYNEQFF.